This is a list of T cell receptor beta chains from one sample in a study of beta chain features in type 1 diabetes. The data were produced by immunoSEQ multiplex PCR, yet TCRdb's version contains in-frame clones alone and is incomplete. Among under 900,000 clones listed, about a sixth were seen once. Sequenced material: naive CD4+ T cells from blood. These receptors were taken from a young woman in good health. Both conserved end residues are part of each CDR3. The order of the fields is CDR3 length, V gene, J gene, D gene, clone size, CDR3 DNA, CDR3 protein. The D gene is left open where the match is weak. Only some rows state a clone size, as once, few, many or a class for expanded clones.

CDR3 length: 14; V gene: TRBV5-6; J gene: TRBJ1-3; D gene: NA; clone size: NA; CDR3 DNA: TGTGCCAGCAGCCGGGGCCGGACCGGAAACACCATATATTTT; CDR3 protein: CASSRGRTGNTIYF
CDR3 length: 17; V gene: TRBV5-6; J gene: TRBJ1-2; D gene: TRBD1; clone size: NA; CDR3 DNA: TGTGCCAGCAGCCCTAAGACAGGGGGGCAAGTAAGGAATGGCTACACCTTC; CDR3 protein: CASSPKTGGQVRNGYTF
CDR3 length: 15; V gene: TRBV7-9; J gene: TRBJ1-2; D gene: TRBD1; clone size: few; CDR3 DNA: TGTGCCAGCAGCCGCCGAGACAGGGAACTCTATGGCTACACCTTC; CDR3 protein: CASSRRDRELYGYTF
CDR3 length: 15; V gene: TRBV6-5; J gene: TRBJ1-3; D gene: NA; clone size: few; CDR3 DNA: TGTGCCAGCAGTTACTCGACCAGCTCTGGAAACACCATATATTTT; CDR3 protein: CASSYSTSSGNTIYF
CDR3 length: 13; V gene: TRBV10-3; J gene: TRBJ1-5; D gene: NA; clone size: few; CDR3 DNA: TGTGCCATCAGTTCGACAGGCAATCAGCCCCAGCATTTT; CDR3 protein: CAISSTGNQPQHF
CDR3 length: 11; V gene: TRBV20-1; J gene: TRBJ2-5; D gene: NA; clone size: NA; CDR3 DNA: TGCAGTGCTTACGCCCACGAGACCCAGTACTTC; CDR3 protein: CSAYAHETQYF
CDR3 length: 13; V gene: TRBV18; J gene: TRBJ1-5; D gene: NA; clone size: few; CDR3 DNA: TGTGCCAGCTCAGAGGGGAGCAATCAGCCCCAGCATTTT; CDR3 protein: CASSEGSNQPQHF
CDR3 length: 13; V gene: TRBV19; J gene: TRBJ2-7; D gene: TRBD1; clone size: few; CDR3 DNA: TGTGCCAGTAGCCTGACAGGGGCCTACGAGCAGTACTTC; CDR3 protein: CASSLTGAYEQYF
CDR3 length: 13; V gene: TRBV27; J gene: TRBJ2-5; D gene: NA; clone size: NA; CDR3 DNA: TGTGCCAGCAGTTTATCGTGGCAAGAGACCCAGTACTTC; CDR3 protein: CASSLSWQETQYF
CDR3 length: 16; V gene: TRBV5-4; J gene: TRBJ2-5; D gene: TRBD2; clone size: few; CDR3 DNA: TGTGCCAGCAGCCTTGGACTAGCGGCCGGTGGGGAGACCCAGTACTTC; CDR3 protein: CASSLGLAAGGETQYF
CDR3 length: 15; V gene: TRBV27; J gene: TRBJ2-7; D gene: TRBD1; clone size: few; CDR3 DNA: TGTGCCAGCAGGACCGCCCGGGACAGCTTCTACGAGCAGTACTTC; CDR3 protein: CASRTARDSFYEQYF
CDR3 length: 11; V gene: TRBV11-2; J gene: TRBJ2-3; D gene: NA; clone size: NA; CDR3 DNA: TGTGCCAGCAGTGAACAAGATACGCAGTATTTT; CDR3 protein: CASSEQDTQYF
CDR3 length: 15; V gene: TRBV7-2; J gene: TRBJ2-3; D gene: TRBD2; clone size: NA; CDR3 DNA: TGTGCCAGCAGCTTAGATGGGACTAGCGGATTTACGCAGTATTTT; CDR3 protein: CASSLDGTSGFTQYF
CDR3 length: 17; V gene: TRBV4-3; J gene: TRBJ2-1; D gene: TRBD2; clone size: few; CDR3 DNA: TGCGCCAGCAGCCAAGATCAAAGGACTAGCGAGTACAATGAGCAGTTCTTC; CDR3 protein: CASSQDQRTSEYNEQFF
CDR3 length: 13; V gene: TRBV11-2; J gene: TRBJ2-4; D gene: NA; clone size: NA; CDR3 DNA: TGTGCCAGCAGCTTAGGGAGCATTGCCATTCAGTACTTC; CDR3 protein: CASSLGSIAIQYF
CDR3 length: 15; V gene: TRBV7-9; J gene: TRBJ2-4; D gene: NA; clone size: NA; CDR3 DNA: TGTGCCAGCAGTTTAAGCCCTGGGTCCAAAAACATTCAGTACTTC; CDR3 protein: CASSLSPGSKNIQYF
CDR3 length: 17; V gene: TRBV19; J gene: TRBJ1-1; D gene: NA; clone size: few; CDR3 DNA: TGTGCCAGTAGTGCACGGGGACGGGTGGGAACTGTAACTGAAGCTTTCTTT; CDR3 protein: CASSARGRVGTVTEAFF
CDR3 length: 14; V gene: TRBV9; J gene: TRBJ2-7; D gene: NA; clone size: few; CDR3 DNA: TGTGCCAGCAGCGCGACAGCCCCCTCCTACGAGCAGTACTTC; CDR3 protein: CASSATAPSYEQYF
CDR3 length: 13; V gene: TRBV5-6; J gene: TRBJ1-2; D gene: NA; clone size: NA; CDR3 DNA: TGTGCCAGCAGCTTGGTTCAGTCCTATGGCTACACCTTC; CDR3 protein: CASSLVQSYGYTF
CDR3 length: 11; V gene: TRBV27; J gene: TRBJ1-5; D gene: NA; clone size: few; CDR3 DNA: TGTGCCAGTTTCTATCATCAGCCCCAGCATTTT; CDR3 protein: CASFYHQPQHF
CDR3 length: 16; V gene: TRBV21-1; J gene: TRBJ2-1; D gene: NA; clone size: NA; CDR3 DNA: TGTGCCAGCAGCAGCGGGAGGACTAACTCCTACAATGAGCAGTTCTTC; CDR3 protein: CASSSGRTNSYNEQFF
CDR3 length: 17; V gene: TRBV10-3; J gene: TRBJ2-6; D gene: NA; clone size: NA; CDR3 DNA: TGTGCCATCAGTGATTCGAACAGTCTATCTGGGGCCAACGTCCTGACTTTC; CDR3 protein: CAISDSNSLSGANVLTF
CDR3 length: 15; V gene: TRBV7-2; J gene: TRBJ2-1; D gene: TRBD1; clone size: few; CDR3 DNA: TGTGCCAGCAGCAAGGTCCGGGACAGGGGCAATGAGCAGTTCTTC; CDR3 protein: CASSKVRDRGNEQFF
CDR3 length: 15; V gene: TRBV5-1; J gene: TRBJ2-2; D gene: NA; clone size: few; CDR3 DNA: TGCGCCAGCAGCCGCGTTAGCGGAGGAAAAAAGGAGCTGTTTTTT; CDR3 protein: CASSRVSGGKKELFF
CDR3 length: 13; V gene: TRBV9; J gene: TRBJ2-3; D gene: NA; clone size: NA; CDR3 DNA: TGTGCCAGCAGCGTAAGGGGCGGAGATACGCAGTATTTT; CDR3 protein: CASSVRGGDTQYF
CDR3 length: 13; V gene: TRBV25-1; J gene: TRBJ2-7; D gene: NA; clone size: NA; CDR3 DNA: TGTGCCAGCAGTGAATTAGGCAGGGACGAGCAGTACTTC; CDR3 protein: CASSELGRDEQYF
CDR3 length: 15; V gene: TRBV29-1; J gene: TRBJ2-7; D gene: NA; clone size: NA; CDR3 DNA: TGCAGCGTTCACAGCAGGGGCCATAGCTCCTACGAGCAGTACTTC; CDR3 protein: CSVHSRGHSSYEQYF
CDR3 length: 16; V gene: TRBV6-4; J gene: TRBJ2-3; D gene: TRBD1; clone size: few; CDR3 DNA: TGTGCCAGCAGTCCTGGTGGGGACAGGGCGAGAAATACGCAGTATTTT; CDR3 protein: CASSPGGDRARNTQYF
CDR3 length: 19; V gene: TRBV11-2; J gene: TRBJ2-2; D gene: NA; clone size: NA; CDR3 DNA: TGTGCCAGCAGCTCGCGGTTAGCCGGGGGGCGACGGAACACCGGGGAGCTGTTTTTT; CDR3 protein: CASSSRLAGGRRNTGELFF
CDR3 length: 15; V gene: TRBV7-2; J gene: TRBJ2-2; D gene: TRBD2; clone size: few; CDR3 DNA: TGTGCCAGCAGCCGACTAGCGGGAGACCACGGGGAGCTGTTTTTT; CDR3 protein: CASSRLAGDHGELFF
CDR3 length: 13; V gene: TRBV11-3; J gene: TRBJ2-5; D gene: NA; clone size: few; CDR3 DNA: TGTGCCAGCAGCCGACAGGTCCAAGAGACCCAGTACTTC; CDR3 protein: CASSRQVQETQYF
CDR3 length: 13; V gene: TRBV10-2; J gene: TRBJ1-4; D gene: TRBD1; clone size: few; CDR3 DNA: TGCGCCAGCGGCGGACAGGGGGTAGGAAAACTGTTTTTT; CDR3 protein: CASGGQGVGKLFF
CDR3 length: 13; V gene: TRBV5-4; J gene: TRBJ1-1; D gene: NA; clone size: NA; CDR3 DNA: TGTGCCAGCAGCTTGGATCGGAACACTGAAGCTTTCTTT; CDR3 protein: CASSLDRNTEAFF
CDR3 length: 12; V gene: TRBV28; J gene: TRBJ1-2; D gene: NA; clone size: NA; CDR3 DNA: TGTGCCAGCAGTTCCACAGCATATGGCTACACCTTC; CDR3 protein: CASSSTAYGYTF
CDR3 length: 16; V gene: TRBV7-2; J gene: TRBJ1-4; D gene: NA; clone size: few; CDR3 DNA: TGTGCCAGCAGCTTATGGTTGGCCGCAACTAATGAAAAACTGTTTTTT; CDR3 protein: CASSLWLAATNEKLFF
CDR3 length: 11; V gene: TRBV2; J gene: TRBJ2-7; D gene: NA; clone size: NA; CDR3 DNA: TGTGCCAGCAGCCACCACTACGAGCAGTACTTC; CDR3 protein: CASSHHYEQYF
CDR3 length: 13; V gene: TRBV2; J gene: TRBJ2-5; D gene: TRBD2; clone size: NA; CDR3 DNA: TGTGCCAGCAGCCGGACTAGAGCAGAGACCCAGTACTTC; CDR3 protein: CASSRTRAETQYF
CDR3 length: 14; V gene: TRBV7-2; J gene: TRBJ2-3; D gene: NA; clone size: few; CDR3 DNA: TGTGCCAGCAGCTTCAACCAAGGCACAGATACGCAGTATTTT; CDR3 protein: CASSFNQGTDTQYF
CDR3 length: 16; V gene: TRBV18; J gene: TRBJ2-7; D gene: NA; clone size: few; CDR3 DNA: TGTGCCAGCTCACCAACGTTTGGCACGTACAACTACGAGCAGTACTTC; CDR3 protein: CASSPTFGTYNYEQYF
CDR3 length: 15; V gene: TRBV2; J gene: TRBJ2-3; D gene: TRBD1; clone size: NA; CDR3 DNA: TGTGCCAGCAGCCGCGACAGGGGGCATGCAGATACGCAGTATTTT; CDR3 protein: CASSRDRGHADTQYF
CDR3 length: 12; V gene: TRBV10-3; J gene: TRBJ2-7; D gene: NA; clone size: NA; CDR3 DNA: TGTGCCAGCAGTTACTCAGATTACGAGCAGTACTTC; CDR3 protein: CASSYSDYEQYF
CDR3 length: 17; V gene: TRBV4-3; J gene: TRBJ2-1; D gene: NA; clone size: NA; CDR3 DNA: TGCGCCAGCAGCCAAGATATAGGGGCAAGCTCCTACAATGAGCAGTTCTTC; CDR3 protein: CASSQDIGASSYNEQFF
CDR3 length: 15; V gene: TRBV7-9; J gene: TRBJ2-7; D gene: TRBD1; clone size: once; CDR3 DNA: TGTGCCAGCAGCTTAGTAGGCAGGGGGCCTGACGAGCAGTACTTC; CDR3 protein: CASSLVGRGPDEQYF
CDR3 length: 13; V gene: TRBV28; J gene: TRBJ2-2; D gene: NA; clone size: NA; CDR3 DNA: TGTGCCAGCAGCTTCGGCCACACCGGGGAGCTGTTTTTT; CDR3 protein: CASSFGHTGELFF
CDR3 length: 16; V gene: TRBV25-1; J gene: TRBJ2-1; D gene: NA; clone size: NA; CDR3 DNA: TGTGCCAGCAGTGAATACGGCCACAGGGCTTACAATGAGCAGTTCTTC; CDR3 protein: CASSEYGHRAYNEQFF
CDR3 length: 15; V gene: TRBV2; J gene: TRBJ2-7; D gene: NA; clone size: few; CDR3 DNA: TGTGCCAGCAGGATCCGGGGACTGGGCTCCTACGAGCAGTACTTC; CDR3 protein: CASRIRGLGSYEQYF
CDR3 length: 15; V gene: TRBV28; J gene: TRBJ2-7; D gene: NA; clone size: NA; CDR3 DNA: TGTGCCAGCAGTTTGGGCCAGGCGTTCGGGGAAGAGCAGTACTTC; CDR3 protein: CASSLGQAFGEEQYF
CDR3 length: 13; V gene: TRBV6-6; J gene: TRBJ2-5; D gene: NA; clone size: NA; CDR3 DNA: TGTGCCAGCAGTAAATGGGTTTCAGAGACCCAGTACTTC; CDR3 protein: CASSKWVSETQYF
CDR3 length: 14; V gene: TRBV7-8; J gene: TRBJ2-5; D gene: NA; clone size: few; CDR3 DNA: TGTGCCAGCAGCTTACACAGTGGCCAAGAGACCCAGTACTTC; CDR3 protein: CASSLHSGQETQYF
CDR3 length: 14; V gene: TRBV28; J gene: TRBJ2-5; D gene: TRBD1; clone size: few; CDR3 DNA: TGTGCCAGCAGACGACAGGGGGGCGGGGAGACCCAGTACTTC; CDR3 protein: CASRRQGGGETQYF
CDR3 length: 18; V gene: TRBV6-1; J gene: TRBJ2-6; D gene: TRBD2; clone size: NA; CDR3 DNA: TGTGCCAGCAGTGGCAGACTAGCGGGTAGCTCTGGGGCCAACGTCCTGACTTTC; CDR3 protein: CASSGRLAGSSGANVLTF